The clone carrying this T cell receptor beta chain came up a few times. These data come from a study of CD8+CD57+ T cells in acquired aplastic anemia. Study context: DNA from sorted CD4+ and CD8+ cells averaged about 3.2 ug.

The authors sequenced patients whose flow cytometry had shown CD8+CD57+ cell expansion. Genomic DNA, serving as template, underwent TCR beta VDJ and CDR3 profiling. One entry per CDR3 protein results from TCRdb running MiXCR on the reads. The sample has about 250,000 distinct CDR3 sequences, around 46% seen once; the top ten hold about 7.8%. Trimming removed 7 bases from V and 1 base from J, with 13 bases in between. Germline V CDR1 and CDR2: MDHEN, SYDVKM. The CDR3 extends over 14 amino acids. This receptor was identified in a human donor with aplastic anemia. Sequencing input: sorted CD4+, CD8+, or CD8+CD57+ T cells (not recorded which) from PBMCs. The chain employs TRBV28 and TRBJ1-1; D ambiguous. In DNA form, the CDR3 reads TGTGCCAGCACTTCGGAACTGTCGAACACTGAAGCTTTCTTT. Translating it yields CASTSELSNTEAFF.